Described below is a single T cell receptor (beta chain) sequence and its context. Antigen unknown. This sample was included in a study of T cell clonotyping in hematopoietic cell transplantation. Whole-study findings and limits: Recipient TCR diversity dropped after transplant; expanded clonotypes rose from day 30 to 180. Higher Inverse Simpson Index values in graft donor and pretransplant recipient predicted broader posttransplant TCR diversity. No sorting was done, leaving CD4 and CD8 contributions mixed.

Trimming cost V 3 bases and J 4 bases, with 10 bases left between them. Germline lookup yields CDR1 SNHLY and CDR2 FYNNEI. The length of the CDR3 is 13 residues. Using immunoSEQ multiplex PCR, the repertoire was profiled, and TCRdb retains in-frame clones only, with some absent. The sample contains 15,000 to 20,000 clones, approximately 85% of which appear only once. Input material: peripheral blood mononuclear cells. The V and J genes are TRBV2 and TRBJ2-7, with D perhaps matching TRBD1 (5 bases). This TCR derives from a woman aged 40 to 50 in good health. Some clones in this sample may be carry-over from other donors' samples. The CDR3 sequence: CASSDPQGYEQYF. The CDR3, as DNA: TGTGCCAGCAGTGACCCTCAGGGATACGAGCAGTACTTC.